Listed here is a single T cell receptor beta chain. This sample was taken from a study of blood T cell repertoires in COVID-19. The overall study: The United States, Italy and Spain provided the acute and convalescent COVID-19 samples. Sample material is recorded as cDNA or gDNA derived from T cells, B-cell-depleted T cells, or PBMCs.

Per the study methods: Amplification of reference gene primers provided the estimated nucleated cell counts. TCRdb's table, derived via immunoSEQ multiplex PCR, lists solely in-frame clones and lacks some. V and J calls and clone size are copied from that table; D and trimming were computed from the DNA. The table lists more than 85,000 clones, about 87% of them singletons. Specimen: peripheral blood. The clonotype was recovered from a man aged 50 to 59 with active or convalescent COVID-19.

CDR3 residues: CASKPGLASYEQYF. In DNA form, the CDR3 reads TGTGCCAGCAAACCGGGACTAGCGTCCTACGAGCAGTACTTC. This chain links TRBV6-5 with TRBJ2-7; 10 bases agree with TRBD2. Germline trimming cut 7 bases from V and 1 base from J; bases unmatched to any gene: 4. Germline lookup yields CDR1 MNHEY and CDR2 SVGAGI. The CDR3 sequence is 14 residues long.